The 4 T cell receptor beta chains reported below all come from one sample, sequenced in a study of T cell repertoires in cytomegalovirus infection. TCRdb recomputed calls from the reads with MiXCR, one row per CDR3 protein. The data contain fewer than 550,000 distinct CDR3 sequences, more than 15% of them singletons. The sequenced sample consisted of CD8+ T cells from PBMCs. These receptors originate from a human donor in good health (CMV status not recorded). Some clones in this sample may be carry-over from other donors' samples.

This chain links TRBV5-1 with TRBJ2-1; possibly TRBD1 or TRBD2 for D (5 bases each). The germline CDR1 and CDR2 sequences are SGHRS and YFSETQ. V was trimmed by 2 bases and J by 3 bases, leaving 15 bases between them. The CDR3 has 16 residues. The CDR3 DNA sequence: TGCGCCAGCAGCTTCGACCCCGGGACCCGCTACAATGAGCAGTTCTTC. Protein product: CASSFDPGTRYNEQFF.

This clonotype was seen only a few times. The chain links TRBV2 to TRBJ2-5, with 7 bases that match TRBD1. Germline trimming cut 4 bases from V and 4 bases from J; bases unmatched to any gene: 18. The CDR3 has 18 residues. In germline, CDR1 is SNHLY, CDR2 FYNNEI. The CDR3 reads CASSVERTGYEEIETQYF. CDR3 bases: TGTGCCAGCAGTGTTGAAAGGACAGGTTATGAGGAGATAGAGACCCAGTACTTC.

A few counts support this clonotype. V gene TRBV3-1 combines with J gene TRBJ1-2, with 10 bases matching TRBD1. V shed 4 bases, J shed 2 bases, and the junction held 4 bases outside the gene matches. CDR1 is LGHDT and CDR2 is YNNKEL in the germline V gene (reference sequence). The CDR3 sequence is 15 residues long. CDR3 in amino acids: CASSLGTGENYGYTF. CDR3 sequence (DNA): TGTGCCAGCAGCCTAGGGACAGGGGAGAACTATGGCTACACCTTC.

The V and J genes are TRBV20-1 and TRBJ2-2, with D possibly matching TRBD1 (5 bases). The CDR3 is 14 amino acids. Trimming shortened V by 0 bases and J by 5 bases, and 10 bases separated the two germline ends. Germline CDR1 is DFQATT and CDR2 is SNEGSKA (reference sequence). CDR3 coding DNA: TGCAGTGCTAGAGATGTCAGGGTGACCGGGGAGCTGTTTTTT. Translating gives CSARDVRVTGELFF.